Sequencing of this T cell receptor beta chain was carried out in a study of regulatory dendritic cells for organ transplantation. The study, taken as a whole, reports: The most alloreactive TCR clonotypes were found in resting memory CD8+ cells. Mature dendritic cells appeared to drive more memory CD8+ clonal expansion than regulatory ones.

There are 16 residues in the CDR3. The V gene's germline CDR1 is MNHEY and CDR2 SMNVEV (reference sequence). J gave up 7 bases and V 5 bases, and 12 bases lay outside the gene matches. In its sample, this clone was seen a few times. The antigen is unknown. Assay used: immunoSEQ multiplex PCR; TCRdb lists only in-frame clones, some missing. This sample has some 29,000 clones, with 75% to 80% found just once. CD4+ or CD8+ T cells were sorted as naive CD45RA+ or memory CD45RO+. This TCR came from a human donor in good health. This chain joins TRBV27 and TRBJ2-2; 8 bases are shared with TRBD2. Sequenced input: memory CD4+ T cells from blood. Subset reported: CD45RO+ memory T cells. CDR3 sequence: CASSPRVAGSGGELFF. In nucleotides, the CDR3 is TGTGCCAGCAGTCCCCGGGTAGCGGGAAGTGGCGGGGAGCTGTTTTTT.